Below, 20 T cell receptor beta chains from the same sample are listed, as sequenced in a study of cytomegalovirus exposure and HLA in healthy donors. PCR amplification relied on 60 Vbeta primers (plus 13 Jbeta primers). Assay used: immunoSEQ multiplex PCR; TCRdb lists only in-frame clones, some missing. Seen here are approximately 190,000 clones, 82% observed once, and the top ten hold 0.8%. Sequencing was carried out using PBMCs. These receptors originate from a woman aged 18-29 years in good health and CMV-seronegative.

This rearrangement joins TRBV13 to TRBJ1-3; D may be TRBD1 (5 bases). In germline, CDR1 is PRHDT, CDR2 FYEKMQ (reference sequence). This CDR3 region has 11 residues. V was trimmed by 11 bases and J by 7 bases, leaving 12 bases between them. The CDR3 nucleotides read TGTGCCGGATCCGGGGGGAACACCATATATTTT. It translates to CAGSGGNTIYF.

The table lists this clone with a count of one. The same CDR3 can be traced to other DNA sequences in this sample. The chain employs TRBV6-1 and TRBJ2-7; D may be TRBD1 (6 bases). Germline CDR1 reads MNHNS; CDR2 reads SASEGT. Trimming removed 4 bases from V and 0 bases from J, with 7 bases in between. This CDR3 has 13 residues. The CDR3 protein is CASSGTVSYEQYF. The CDR3 DNA sequence: TGTGCCAGCAGTGGGACAGTCTCCTACGAGCAGTACTTC.

This sequence joins TRBV14 and TRBJ2-1; 11 bases line up with TRBD2. Losses at the gene ends were 4 bases for V and 1 base for J; bases not matched to a gene: 0. The germline V gene has CDR1 SGHDN and CDR2 FVKESK. This CDR3 region has 15 residues. The CDR3 sequence is CASSRLAGSYNEQFF. CDR3 DNA sequence: TGTGCCAGCAGCCGACTAGCGGGATCCTACAATGAGCAGTTCTTC.

This chain uses TRBV13 with TRBJ1-2; the match to TRBD1 covers 9 bases. With V trimmed by 5 bases and J by 5 bases, 6 bases remained unmatched. In germline, CDR1 is PRHDT, CDR2 FYEKMQ (reference sequence). This CDR3 has 14 amino acids. The CDR3 bases are TGTGCCAGCAGCCGTACAGGGGGCCAATATGGCTACACCTTC. Protein: CASSRTGGQYGYTF.

The gene calls are TRBV2 and TRBJ2-3, with 7 bases aligning to TRBD1. V lost 7 bases and J lost 7; bases outside the gene matches: 14. This CDR3 spans 15 amino acids. Looked up from germline, CDR1 is SNHLY and CDR2 is FYNNEI. The CDR3 spells CASTLPGTAYNTQYF. The CDR3 coding sequence is TGTGCCAGCACCCTTCCGGGGACAGCATATAATACGCAGTATTTT.

The chain combines TRBV18 with TRBJ2-1; 11 nucleotides align to TRBD1. V dropped 5 bases and J dropped 7; count of bases not matched to a gene: 7. The CDR3 loop spans 15 amino acids. Germline V gives CDR1 KGHSH, CDR2 LQKENI. The CDR3 bases are TGTGCCAGCTCAGGTTTAGGACAGGGGGCTAATGAGCAGTTCTTC. Amino acid sequence: CASSGLGQGANEQFF.

CDR3 residues: CASSLWQYNEQFF. DNA of the CDR3: TGTGCCAGCAGCTTGTGGCAGTACAATGAGCAGTTCTTC. The rearrangement links TRBV5-5 to TRBJ2-1, with D unclear. V was clipped by 1 base and J by 4 bases, with 6 bases between them. Looked up from germline, CDR1 is SGHKS and CDR2 is YYEKEE (reference sequence). CDR3 size: 13 residues.

This clone turned up a few times. The chain employs TRBV27 and TRBJ2-7; 13 nucleotides line up with TRBD2. CDR1 and CDR2 from the germline V gene are MNHEY and SMNVEV (reference sequence). The CDR3 runs to 16 residues. V lost 5 bases to trimming and J lost 1 base; unmatched junction nucleotides: 5. The CDR3 region is CASSRRTSGGSYEQYF. The CDR3 nucleotides read TGTGCCAGCAGTCGACGGACTAGCGGGGGATCCTACGAGCAGTACTTC.

The chain carries TRBV19 and TRBJ2-7; no firm D call. Germline CDR1 and CDR2: LNHDA and SQIVND (reference sequence). V lost 6 bases to trimming and J lost 2 bases, with 5 bases between them. This CDR3 spans 11 amino acids. The CDR3 loop is CASRGPYEQYF. DNA of the CDR3: TGTGCCAGTAGGGGCCCCTACGAGCAGTACTTC.

The rearrangement uses TRBV28 and TRBJ1-6; D not resolved. Germline V gene sequence: CDR1 MDHEN, CDR2 SYDVKM. The CDR3 spans 13 residues. V was trimmed by 8 bases and J by 8 bases, leaving 13 bases between them. CDR3 amino acids: CASVFRRDSPLHF. The CDR3 DNA reads TGTGCCAGCGTGTTCCGCCGGGATTCACCCCTCCACTTT.

The V and J genes are TRBV7-2 and TRBJ2-7, with 8 bases lining up with TRBD1. The J segment lost 9 bases and the V segment lost 5 bases, leaving 15 bases of the junction unmatched. The CDR3 is 15 residues long. The germline V gene has CDR1 SGHTA and CDR2 FQGNSA. CDR3 sequence: CASSPLLGQGAVQYF. In nucleotides, the CDR3 is TGTGCCAGCAGCCCGCTTCTCGGACAGGGAGCGGTGCAGTACTTC.

This chain uses TRBV5-4 with TRBJ2-3, with 7 bases identical to TRBD2. This CDR3 spans 15 amino acids. Germline assignment: CDR1 SGHNT and CDR2 YYREEE (reference sequence). V shed 2 bases and J 3 bases; nucleotides not matched to a gene: 6. CDR3 protein: CASSFGGSGTDTQYF. CDR3 in DNA: TGTGCCAGCAGCTTTGGCGGGAGCGGAACAGATACGCAGTATTTT.

In DNA, the CDR3 is TGTGCCAGTAGTATCGGAGAGGGAGCTTTCTTT. It encodes CASSIGEGAFF. The rearrangement joins TRBV19 to TRBJ1-1; D not resolved. This CDR3 has 11 amino acids. Trimming took off 3 bases at V and 10 bases at J, with 9 bases between the two ends. Germline V gene data show CDR1 as LNHDA and CDR2 as SQIVND (reference sequence).

The chain joins TRBV7-9 to TRBJ1-4; the match to TRBD1 covers 7 bases. The V gene's germline CDR1 is SEHNR and CDR2 FQNEAQ (reference sequence). The CDR3 spans 15 residues. Unmatched junction bases numbered 8, after V lost 3 bases and J lost 7 bases. The CDR3 DNA is TGTGCCAGCAGCTTCGGGCAGACAGGGCGTGAAAAACTGTTTTTT. This encodes CASSFGQTGREKLFF. The whole variable domain, filled in from reference TRBV7-9 and TRBJ1-4, reads DTGVSQNPRHKITKRGQNVTFRCDPISEHNRLYWYRQTLGQGPEFLTYFQNEAQLEKSRLLSDRFSAERPKGSFSTLEIQRTEQGDSAMYLCASSFGQTGREKLFFGSGTQLSVL.

V is TRBV5-1 and J is TRBJ2-7; 12 bases are a match to TRBD1. With V trimmed by 2 bases and J by 5 bases, 5 bases remained unmatched. This CDR3 has 15 residues. Germline V gives CDR1 SGHRS, CDR2 YFSETQ. CDR3: CASSFWDRGHDEQYF. CDR3 sequence (DNA): TGCGCCAGCAGCTTTTGGGACAGGGGGCACGACGAGCAGTACTTC.

This clone showed up just a few times. The CDR3 nucleotides are TGTGCCAGCAGGCCGGGACAGGGTGGTTACGAGCAGTACTTC. It codes for CASRPGQGGYEQYF. The J gene is TRBJ2-7, the V gene TRBV28; 9 bases align to TRBD1. Germline V CDR1 and CDR2: MDHEN, SYDVKM. After removal of 6 bases from V and 4 bases from J, the junction contained 7 bases not matched to a gene. This CDR3 is 14 amino acids long.

DNA of the CDR3: TGTGCCAGCGGCGGCGGCACTGAAGCTTTCTTT. Protein product: CASGGGTEAFF. The rearrangement links TRBV6-4 to TRBJ1-1; the D is unclear. CDR1 and CDR2 from the germline V gene are MRHNA and SNTAGT. This CDR3 has 11 residues. V dropped 8 bases and J dropped 4 bases, with 8 bases sitting between them.

Notes on this clone: This specimen includes other DNA sequences encoding the same CDR3. The genes are TRBV7-2 and TRBJ2-3; D is undetermined. V lost 2 bases to trimming and J lost 3 bases, with 3 bases between them. Per the germline V gene, CDR1 is SGHTA and CDR2 is FQGNSA. This CDR3 contains 12 residues. Here the CDR3 reads CASSLYTDTQYF. The DNA of the CDR3 is TGTGCCAGCAGCTTATATACAGATACGCAGTATTTT.

The chain carries TRBV5-6 and TRBJ2-1; 7 bases fit TRBD1. The germline V gene encodes CDR1 SGHDT and CDR2 YYEEEE. Trimming cost V 5 bases and J 0 bases; bases outside gene matches: 2. The CDR3 totals 14 residues. As DNA, the CDR3 is TGTGCCAGCAGGACAGGGAGCTCCTACAATGAGCAGTTCTTC. This translates into CASRTGSSYNEQFF.

The chain joins TRBV2 to TRBJ2-5; D is perhaps TRBD1 (6 bases). V lost 7 bases and J 5 bases, leaving 8 bases between the germline ends. Germline V CDR1 and CDR2: SNHLY, FYNNEI. This CDR3 region has 11 residues. CDR3 nucleotide sequence: TGTGCCAGCAAGGGGGTGGAGACCCAGTACTTC. This codes for CASKGVETQYF.